This T cell receptor beta chain was identified during a study of blood T cell repertoires in COVID-19. The V segment lost 7 bases and the J segment 4 bases; nucleotides outside the gene matches: 9. Germline V gene lookup returns CDR1 SQVTM and CDR2 ANQGSEA. The CDR3 extends over 13 amino acids. Only in-frame clones appear in the TCRdb table, and some are missing; sequencing was by immunoSEQ multiplex PCR. The sample lists 300,000 or so clones, around 87% occurring once. The specimen sequenced was peripheral blood. This receptor was taken from a man in his forties or fifties with active or convalescent COVID-19. The rearrangement links TRBV29-1 to TRBJ1-1; 7 nucleotides agree with TRBD1. The CDR3 spells CSGGDSWGTEAFF. Written as DNA, the CDR3 is TGCAGCGGCGGGGACAGTTGGGGCACTGAAGCTTTCTTT.